The 3 T cell receptor beta chains below all came from one sample that was sequenced in a study of T-cell reconstitution after alpha-beta-depleted transplantation in children. Unique molecular identifiers were used to barcode this TCRbeta library. Each CDR3 protein gets one entry after TCRdb re-called the PCR reads with MiXCR. The data show some 600,000 distinct CDR3 sequences, about an eighth seen once. The sequenced sample was PBMCs, mostly from graft donor cells, obtained 360 days after TCRalphabeta/CD19-depleted stem cell transplant. The receptors originated from a male patient younger than 18 who had a stem cell transplant for acute myeloid leukemia, so the T cells may come from the graft donor.

This clonotype was picked up many times. The V gene is TRBV12-3 or TRBV12-4, the J gene TRBJ2-7, with D possibly matching TRBD1 (5 bases). V was cut by 3 bases and J by 6 bases, with 9 bases left in between. The CDR3 covers 12 residues. The CDR3 nucleotides are TGTGCCAGCAGTTTCCCAAGGGGCGAGCAGTACTTC. Amino acids: CASSFPRGEQYF.

The sample holds a few counts of this clonotype. The chain links TRBV6-2 or TRBV6-3 to TRBJ2-2, with TRBD2 matching over 7 bases. The trim removed 7 bases at V and 1 base at J, leaving 12 bases unmatched. The CDR3 covers 17 residues. Germline V gene lookup returns CDR1 MNHEY and CDR2 SVGEGT. The CDR3 nucleotides are TGTGCCAGCATCACTACAGTCTCTAGCGGGAACACCGGGGAGCTGTTTTTT. Protein product: CASITTVSSGNTGELFF.

This clonotype was counted ten times or more. The chain combines TRBV5-1 with TRBJ2-3, with 10 bases that match TRBD2. The V gene end was trimmed by 0 bases and the J gene end by 4 bases; junction bases not matched to a gene: 8. The CDR3 loop spans 17 amino acids. The germline V gene encodes CDR1 SGHRS and CDR2 YFSETQ. This chain's CDR3 is CASSLDQREGRSDTQYF. CDR3 sequence (DNA): TGCGCCAGCAGCTTGGATCAGCGGGAGGGCCGCTCAGATACGCAGTATTTT.